This entry lists 27 T cell receptor beta chains sequenced from one sample in a study of OX40 agonist ivuxolimab in advanced cancers. Sequencing was performed with immunoSEQ multiplex PCR; in TCRdb, only in-frame clones are kept and a portion is missing. The sample holds approximately 69,000 clones, around 86% seen once. Sequencing was performed on CD4+ or CD8+ T cells sorted from blood, taken in a trial of the OX40 agonist ivuxolimab. The receptors come from an adult with an advanced solid tumor such as melanoma, head and neck, liver or kidney cancer.

This sequence joins TRBV29-1 and TRBJ1-2; TRBD1 might be the D (5 bases). The CDR3 runs 12 residues. V shed 7 bases and J shed 7 bases, with 16 bases lying between them. CDR1 and CDR2 from the germline V gene are SQVTM and ANQGSEA. The CDR3 region is CSARQSAFGYTF. CDR3 nucleotide sequence: TGCAGCGCGAGACAGTCGGCTTTTGGCTACACCTTC.

This rearrangement joins TRBV7-4 to TRBJ2-7; no firm D call. Germline CDR1 SGHVT, CDR2 SQSDAQ. Trimming took 3 bases from V and 5 from J, leaving 11 bases between them. CDR3 length: 13 residues. CDR3 DNA: TGTGCCAGCAGCTTCCAGCCCCCGGACGAGCAGTACTTC. It is translated as CASSFQPPDEQYF.

The rearrangement joins TRBV6-1 to TRBJ1-2; D may be TRBD1 (5 bases). Germline V gene sequence: CDR1 MNHNS, CDR2 SASEGT. Trimming shortened V by 6 bases and J by 0 bases, and 8 bases separated the two germline ends. CDR3 length: 13 residues. CDR3 residues: CASRPGPNYGYTF. The CDR3 DNA follows: TGTGCCAGCAGGCCGGGACCTAACTATGGCTACACCTTC.

This clone appeared once. V gene TRBV2 combines with J gene TRBJ2-1, with 8 bases that match TRBD2. CDR3 length equals 14 residues. The J segment lost 3 bases and the V segment lost 7 bases, leaving 5 bases of the junction unmatched. Germline V gives CDR1 SNHLY, CDR2 FYNNEI. The CDR3 DNA reads as TGTGCCAGCATTATTAGCGGGGACTACAATGAGCAGTTCTTC. The encoded protein is CASIISGDYNEQFF. Full variable domain (outside the CDR3, taken from reference TRBV2 and TRBJ2-1): EPEVTQTPSHQVTQMGQEVILRCVPISNHLYFYWYRQILGQKVEFLVSFYNNEISEKSEIFDDQFSVERPDGSNFTLKIRSTKLEDSAMYFCASIISGDYNEQFFGPGTRLTVL.

The chain has TRBV2 and TRBJ1-2; D perhaps matches TRBD1 (5 bases). The CDR3 spans 17 residues. The germline V gene has CDR1 SNHLY and CDR2 FYNNEI. Trimming pared 5 bases from V and 0 bases from J, leaving 19 bases between. CDR3 loop: CASSKGTLPQANYGYTF. For the CDR3, the DNA is TGTGCCAGCAGTAAGGGGACGCTCCCCCAAGCTAACTATGGCTACACCTTC.

The CDR3 sequence is CASSMRENTGELFF. The CDR3 DNA reads TGTGCCAGTAGTATGAGAGAGAACACCGGGGAGCTGTTTTTT. The gene calls are TRBV19 and TRBJ2-2; no reliable D call. The CDR3 totals 14 residues. Germline values: CDR1 LNHDA, CDR2 SQIVND (reference sequence). V was pared by 3 bases and J by 1 base, with 6 bases between.

V usage is TRBV2 and J usage is TRBJ1-6; D is possibly TRBD1 (5 bases). There are 15 residues in the CDR3. Germline CDR1 reads SNHLY; CDR2 reads FYNNEI. Trimming cost V 3 bases and J 7 bases, with 13 bases left between them. The DNA of the CDR3 is TGTGCCAGCAGTGAGTCACCCAGGGAAAATTCACCCCTCCACTTT. Translation gives CASSESPRENSPLHF. Together with reference TRBV2 and TRBJ1-6, the CDR3 gives the full variable domain: EPEVTQTPSHQVTQMGQEVILRCVPISNHLYFYWYRQILGQKVEFLVSFYNNEISEKSEIFDDQFSVERPDGSNFTLKIRSTKLEDSAMYFCASSESPRENSPLHFGNGTRLTVT.

V gene TRBV5-1 combines with J gene TRBJ1-1; no clear D gene. Trimming pared 0 bases from V and 1 base from J, leaving 7 bases between. CDR1 and CDR2 (germline): SGHRS, YFSETQ. This CDR3 comprises 14 residues. The CDR3 region is CASSLEGSNTEAFF. For the CDR3, the DNA is TGCGCCAGCAGCTTGGAAGGATCGAACACTGAAGCTTTCTTT.

The chain is built from TRBV20-1 and TRBJ2-5; D gene ambiguous. Germline values: CDR1 DFQATT, CDR2 SNEGSKA (reference sequence). The V end was cut by 3 bases, the J end by 9 bases, with 11 bases between. CDR3 length equals 11 residues. For the CDR3, the DNA is TGCAGTGCTAGGGCCCTGGGCCCCCAGTACTTC. Translating it yields CSARALGPQYF.

This clone was seen a handful of times. The chain combines TRBV6-6 with TRBJ2-7; the D call may be TRBD1 or TRBD2 (5 bases each). The V end was cut by 10 bases, the J end by 6 bases, with 13 bases between. The CDR3 length is 11 residues. Per the germline V gene, CDR1 is MNHNY and CDR2 is SVGAGI (reference sequence). CDR3 DNA sequence: TGTGCCATCGAGGACGGGGCCGAGCAGTACTTC. Translated: CAIEDGAEQYF.

CDR3 in amino acids: CASREGGEGTGELFF. CDR3 sequence (DNA): TGTGCCAGCAGGGAGGGCGGGGAAGGCACCGGGGAGCTGTTTTTT. J is TRBJ2-2 and V is TRBV28; D might be TRBD2 (6 bases). Germline lookup yields CDR1 MDHEN and CDR2 SYDVKM. Trimming removed 6 bases at V and 4 bases at J, with 15 bases between. The CDR3 runs to 15 residues.

The chain employs TRBV7-6 and TRBJ2-5; D may be TRBD2 (7 bases). CDR1 is SGHVS, CDR2 FNYEAQ, per germline. The CDR3 runs to 16 residues. V gave up 1 base and J gave up 2 bases, with 14 bases separating them. The DNA of the CDR3 is TGTGCCAGCAGCTTAGTTTGGGGGGGCTATCAAGAGACCCAGTACTTC. Its protein is CASSLVWGGYQETQYF.

CDR3 loop: CASNPGGGLHFFNEQFF. The CDR3 coding sequence is TGTGCCAGTAACCCAGGGGGGGGGCTTCATTTCTTCAATGAGCAGTTCTTC. V gene TRBV19 combines with J gene TRBJ2-1, with D perhaps given as TRBD1 or TRBD2 (7 bases each). This CDR3 region has 17 residues. V was cut by 7 bases and J by 6 bases, with 25 bases left in between. The germline V gene has CDR1 LNHDA and CDR2 SQIVND (reference sequence).

The V and J genes are TRBV28 and TRBJ2-7, with 8 bases aligning to TRBD1. The length of the CDR3 is 15 residues. Germline V CDR1 and CDR2: MDHEN, SYDVKM. Trimming cost V 2 bases and J 3 bases; bases outside gene matches: 6. CDR3 region: CASSLGGTGNYEQYF. In DNA, the CDR3 is TGTGCCAGCAGTTTAGGGGGGACAGGAAACTACGAGCAGTACTTC.

The chain has TRBV6-1 and TRBJ1-5; TRBD1 matches at 7 bases. CDR3 length: 14 amino acids. CDR1 and CDR2 from the germline V gene are MNHNS and SASEGT. V dropped 2 bases and J dropped 5; count of bases not matched to a gene: 3. CDR3 residues: CASSETGDHQPQHF. DNA of the CDR3: TGTGCCAGCAGTGAAACAGGGGACCATCAGCCCCAGCATTTT.

This clone turned up a few times. This same CDR3 is encoded by further DNA sequences in the sample. V and J are TRBV2 and TRBJ1-5; 9 nucleotides match TRBD1. The junction had 5 bases not matched to a gene; V was cut back by 7 bases and J by 4 bases. Germline V gene data show CDR1 as SNHLY and CDR2 as FYNNEI. The CDR3 is 14 residues long. The CDR3 nucleotides read TGTGCCAGCACGGGGGACAGGGTAAATCAGCCCCAGCATTTT. Translated, it gives CASTGDRVNQPQHF.

The table lists this clone with a few counts. The chain employs TRBV6-5 and TRBJ2-2; 8 nucleotides agree with TRBD1. The ends lost 7 bases at V and 1 base at J; junction bases unmatched: 5. The CDR3 length is 15 residues. Germline loops: CDR1 MNHEY, CDR2 SVGAGI. The CDR3 region has the DNA TGTGCCAGCAACCGACAGGGGCGGAACACCGGGGAGCTGTTTTTT. Amino acid sequence: CASNRQGRNTGELFF.

The chain has TRBV11-3 and TRBJ2-2; D is unclear. The CDR3 contains 13 residues. Germline CDR1 is SGHNT and CDR2 is YENEEA. V lost 1 base and J lost 4, with 4 bases in between. The chain's CDR3 is CASSLVSTGELFF. CDR3 DNA: TGTGCCAGCAGCTTAGTTAGCACCGGGGAGCTGTTTTTT.

V and J are TRBV6-1 and TRBJ2-7; possible D gene TRBD1, 5 bases. CDR1 and CDR2 from the germline V gene are MNHNS and SASEGT. CDR3 size: 12 residues. The V end lost 7 bases, the J end lost 6 bases, and 13 bases lay between the germline ends. The CDR3 loop reads CASKDQGAEQYF. As DNA, the CDR3 is TGTGCCAGCAAGGATCAAGGGGCCGAGCAGTACTTC.

The chain recombines TRBV7-2 with TRBJ1-2; 7 bases are shared with TRBD1. Germline loops: CDR1 SGHTA, CDR2 FQGNSA. The length of the CDR3 is 16 residues. V lost 5 bases and J lost 2; bases outside the gene matches: 11. The CDR3 loop reads CASSRRTGTANYGYTF. The CDR3 DNA sequence: TGTGCCAGCAGCCGACGTACCGGGACAGCAAACTATGGCTACACCTTC.

This CDR3 reads CASSYQVSGTEAFF. CDR3 coding DNA: TGCGCCAGCAGCTATCAAGTGTCGGGCACTGAAGCTTTCTTT. The rearrangement uses TRBV5-1 and TRBJ1-1; D not resolved. Trimming took 3 bases from V and 4 from J, leaving 13 bases between them. Germline values: CDR1 SGHRS, CDR2 YFSETQ. The CDR3 is made up of 14 amino acids.

This chain connects TRBV27 to TRBJ1-2; 7 bases match TRBD1. CDR1 MNHEY and CDR2 SMNVEV come from the germline V gene (reference sequence). With 6 bases clipped from V and 0 bases from J, the junction kept 13 bases outside the gene matches. This CDR3 spans 17 amino acids. The CDR3 coding sequence is TGTGCCAGCAGCCCAGACAGGGACTGGGTAACTAACTATGGCTACACCTTC. Translating it yields CASSPDRDWVTNYGYTF.

The chain has TRBV9 and TRBJ1-2, with D uncertain. Per germline, CDR1 SGDLS and CDR2 YYNGEE. V lost 0 bases and J lost 8, with 11 bases in between. There are 13 residues in the CDR3. This CDR3 reads CASSVGQVWGYTF. CDR3 bases: TGTGCCAGCAGCGTAGGGCAAGTGTGGGGCTACACCTTC.

This clone appeared a few times. The chain couples TRBV19 to TRBJ1-2; TRBD1 matches at 8 bases. This CDR3 has 12 amino acids. CDR1 is LNHDA and CDR2 is SQIVND in the germline V gene (reference sequence). Losses at the gene ends were 6 bases for V and 8 bases for J; bases not matched to a gene: 5. The CDR3 spells CASRDREEGYTF. In nucleotides, the CDR3 is TGTGCCAGTAGGGACAGGGAGGAAGGCTACACCTTC.

The chain has TRBV11-3 and TRBJ2-3; D ambiguous. There are 15 residues in the CDR3. Germline CDR1 is SGHNT and CDR2 is YENEEA. V lost 1 base and J lost 0, with 8 bases in between. CDR3 in amino acids: CASSLGQASTDTQYF. CDR3 DNA sequence: TGTGCCAGCAGCTTAGGGCAGGCGAGCACAGATACGCAGTATTTT.

The gene calls are TRBV9 and TRBJ1-5; a possible D gene is TRBD1 (5 bases). V was shortened by 5 bases and J by 0 bases, with 15 bases between the two germline ends. The CDR3 is made up of 16 amino acids. Looked up from germline, CDR1 is SGDLS and CDR2 is YYNGEE. CDR3 loop: CASSRDDGLSNQPQHF. The CDR3 bases are TGTGCCAGCAGTCGGGACGACGGACTTAGCAATCAGCCCCAGCATTTT. Filled out from reference TRBV9 and TRBJ1-5, the complete variable domain reads DSGVTQTPKHLITATGQRVTLRCSPRSGDLSVYWYQQSLDQGLQFLIQYYNGEERAKGNILERFSAQQFPDLHSELNLSSLELGDSALYFCASSRDDGLSNQPQHFGDGTRLSIL.

V gene TRBV28 combines with J gene TRBJ2-7; the D call may be TRBD1 or TRBD2 (6 bases each). Trimming cost V 0 bases and J 5 bases, with 11 bases left between them. The CDR3 runs 14 residues. The germline V gene encodes CDR1 MDHEN and CDR2 SYDVKM. The DNA of the CDR3 is TGTGCCAGCAGTTTATGGGAGGGGGGAAACGAGCAGTACTTC. Its protein product is CASSLWEGGNEQYF.